This T cell receptor (beta chain) was profiled in a study of blood T cell repertoires in COVID-19. Looking at the study overall: Sites in the United States, Italy and Spain provided acute and convalescent COVID-19 samples. PBMCs, B-cell-depleted T cells, or T cells provided the cDNA or gDNA that made up the material.

Trimming at V came to 4 bases and at J to 4 bases, leaving 8 bases not matched to a gene. This CDR3 has 15 amino acids. The germline V gene encodes CDR1 LGHDT and CDR2 YNNKEL (reference sequence). Enrolled through a virtual design, the participants were between roughly 18 and 89 years of age and came from about two dozen US areas. The assay was immunoSEQ multiplex PCR, and TCRdb's table has in-frame clones only and misses some. In the table there are under 350,000 clones, more than 75% of which are singletons. Sequencing was performed on PBMCs or T cells enriched from blood (not recorded which). The gene calls are TRBV3-1 (or the pseudogene TRBV3-2) and TRBJ2-3, with 7 bases aligning to TRBD2. The TCR sequence derives from a man aged 25-40 years who had recovered from COVID-19. This CDR3 is CASSPAGGTADTQYF. The DNA of the CDR3 is TGTGCCAGCAGCCCCGCCGGGGGGACCGCAGATACGCAGTATTTT.